This T cell receptor beta chain came from a study of blood T cell repertoires in COVID-19. Background on the study: Whether acute or convalescent, the COVID-19 samples came from the United States, Italy and Spain.

Methods used by the authors: The authors estimated nucleated cell counts from reference gene primer amplification. Sequencing was performed with immunoSEQ multiplex PCR; in TCRdb, only in-frame clones are kept and a portion is missing. Clone size and V and J calls were adopted from that table, with D and trimming inferred from the DNA. The table has roughly 100,000 clones, around 80% seen once. This clone was detected a few times. This receptor was taken from a woman aged 55-70 years with acute or convalescent COVID-19. The sequenced material came from peripheral blood.

The CDR3 here is CASRTSTGHYGYTF. In DNA form, the CDR3 reads TGTGCCAGCAGGACATCAACAGGTCACTATGGCTACACCTTC. The V gene is TRBV6-6, the J gene TRBJ1-2; weak D call: TRBD1 (5 bases). CDR1 and CDR2 (germline): MNHNY, SVGAGI (reference sequence). The CDR3 sequence is 14 residues long. The V end lost 6 bases, the J end lost 3 bases, and 14 bases lay between the germline ends.